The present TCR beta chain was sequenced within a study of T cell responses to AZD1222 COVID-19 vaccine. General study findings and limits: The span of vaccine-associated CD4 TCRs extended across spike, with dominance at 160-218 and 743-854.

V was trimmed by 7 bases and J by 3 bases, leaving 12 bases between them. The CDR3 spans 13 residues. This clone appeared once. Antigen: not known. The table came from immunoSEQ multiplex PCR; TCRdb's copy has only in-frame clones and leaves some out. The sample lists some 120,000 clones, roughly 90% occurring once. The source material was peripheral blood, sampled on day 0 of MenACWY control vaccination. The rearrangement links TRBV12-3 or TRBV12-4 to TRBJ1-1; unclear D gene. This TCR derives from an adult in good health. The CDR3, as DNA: TGTGCCAGCACCTTCCAGGAGGACACTGAAGCTTTCTTT. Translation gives CASTFQEDTEAFF.